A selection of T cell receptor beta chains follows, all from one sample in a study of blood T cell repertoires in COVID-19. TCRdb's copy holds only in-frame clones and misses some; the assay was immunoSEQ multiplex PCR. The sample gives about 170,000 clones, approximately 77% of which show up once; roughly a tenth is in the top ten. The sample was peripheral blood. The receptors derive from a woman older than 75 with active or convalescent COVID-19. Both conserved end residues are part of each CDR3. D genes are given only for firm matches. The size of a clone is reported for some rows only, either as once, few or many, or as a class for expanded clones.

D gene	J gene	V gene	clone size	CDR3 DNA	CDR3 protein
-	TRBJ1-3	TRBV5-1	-	TGCGCCAGCAGAAACGGACGGGCTGAGGGTGGAAACACCATATATTTT	CASRNGRAEGGNTIYF
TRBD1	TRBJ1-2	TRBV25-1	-	TGTGCCAGCAGTGTACCGGGACAGGGTGGATATGGCTACACCTTC	CASSVPGQGGYGYTF
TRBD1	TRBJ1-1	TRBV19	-	TGTGCCAGTAGTTCCGCAAACCAGGGGGCCGTTGAAGCTTTCTTT	CASSSANQGAVEAFF
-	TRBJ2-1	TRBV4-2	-	TGTGCCAGCAGCCAAGTAGGCCGGGAAGCCCTTACCTACAATGAGCAGTTCTTC	CASSQVGREALTYNEQFF
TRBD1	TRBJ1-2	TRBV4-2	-	TGTGCCAGTTGGACAGGGAGGTATGGCTACACCTTC	CASWTGRYGYTF
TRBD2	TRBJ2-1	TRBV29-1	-	TGCAGCGTTGATCCGGCTAGCGGGAGCTATGAGCAGTTCTTC	CSVDPASGSYEQFF
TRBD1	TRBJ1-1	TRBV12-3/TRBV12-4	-	TGTGCCAGCAGACGGACAGGGGACACTGAAGCTTTCTTT	CASRRTGDTEAFF
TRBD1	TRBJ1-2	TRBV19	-	TGTGCCAGTAGTATCGAAACGGGACAGGGCTATGGCTACACCTTC	CASSIETGQGYGYTF
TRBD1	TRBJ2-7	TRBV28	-	TGTGCCAGCAGTCCTAACAGGGGTCCCTCCTACGAGCAGTACTTC	CASSPNRGPSYEQYF
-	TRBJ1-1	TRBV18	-	TGTGCCAGCTCCAGTGGGGCTCTGAACACTGAAGCTTTCTTT	CASSSGALNTEAFF
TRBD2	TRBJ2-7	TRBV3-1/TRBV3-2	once	TGTGCCAGCACAATGGTAGCGGGCGCTTACGAGCAGTACTTC	CASTMVAGAYEQYF
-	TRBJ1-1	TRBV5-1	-	TGCGCCAGCAGCTCTCAGGGGTCGAACACTGAAGCTTTCTTT	CASSSQGSNTEAFF
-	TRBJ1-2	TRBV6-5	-	TGTGCCAGCAGTTACCAGGGGTTTGGTGGCTACACCTTC	CASSYQGFGGYTF
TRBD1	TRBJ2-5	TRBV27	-	TGTGCCAGCGGGGCCGGAGCCAACAGGGGAGTAGAGACCCAGTACTTC	CASGAGANRGVETQYF
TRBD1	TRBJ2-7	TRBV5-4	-	TGTGCCAGCAGACCGGACAGGGGTAGCTCCTACGAGCAGTACTTC	CASRPDRGSSYEQYF
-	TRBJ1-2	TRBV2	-	TGTGCCAGCACCCGTAACTATGGCTACACCTTC	CASTRNYGYTF
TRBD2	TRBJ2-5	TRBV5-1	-	TGCGCCAGCAGCTTATTAGCGGGAGTGGGGGAGACCCAGTACTTC	CASSLLAGVGETQYF
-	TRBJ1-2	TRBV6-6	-	TGTGCCAGCAGGACTTCTATCGAGGGCTATGGCTACACCTTC	CASRTSIEGYGYTF
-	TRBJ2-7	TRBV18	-	TGTGCCAGCTCACCAACGTGGACCGGAGGACAGAGCTCCTACGAGCAGTACTTC	CASSPTWTGGQSSYEQYF
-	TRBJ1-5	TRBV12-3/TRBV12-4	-	TGTGCCAGCAGCCCAGCGGCTTATCAGCCCCAGCATTTT	CASSPAAYQPQHF
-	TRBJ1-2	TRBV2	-	TGTGCCAGCACCCCCCCCTCGGACTATGGCTACACCTTC	CASTPPSDYGYTF
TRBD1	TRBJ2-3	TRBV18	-	TGTGCCAGCTCACCGGCGGGACAGGGGAGGGGAGATACGCAGTATTTT	CASSPAGQGRGDTQYF
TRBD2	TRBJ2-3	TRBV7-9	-	TGTGCCAGCAGCCCAGGACTAGCGGGAGCAGATACGCAGTATTTT	CASSPGLAGADTQYF
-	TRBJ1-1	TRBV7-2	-	TGTGCCAGCAGCTTAGGGACAGAGCTAACTGCTTTCTTT	CASSLGTELTAFF
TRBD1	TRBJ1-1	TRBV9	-	TGTGCCAGCAGCGTCGCTGGACAGGGGGCTAACACTGAAGCTTTCTTT	CASSVAGQGANTEAFF
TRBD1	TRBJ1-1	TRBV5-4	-	TGTGCCAGCAGCGGGGACAGTCGGCTTACTGGAGCTTTCTTT	CASSGDSRLTGAFF
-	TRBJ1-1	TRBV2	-	TGTGCCAGCAGTGAAATGCGGGAGGCGCAAGCTTTCTTT	CASSEMREAQAFF
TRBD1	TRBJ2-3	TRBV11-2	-	TGTGCCAGCAGCCGTAGGGGGACAGGGACAGATACGCAGTATTTT	CASSRRGTGTDTQYF
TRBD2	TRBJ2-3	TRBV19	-	TGTGCCAGTACCTTGGGATTTAGCGGGAGGGAGTCAGATACGCAGTATTTT	CASTLGFSGRESDTQYF
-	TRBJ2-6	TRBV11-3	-	TGTGCCAGCAGTTCAACAAGTACTGGGGCCAACGTCCTGACTTTC	CASSSTSTGANVLTF
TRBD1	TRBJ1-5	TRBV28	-	TGTGCCAGCACTAGGACAGGGAATCAGCCCCAGCATTTT	CASTRTGNQPQHF
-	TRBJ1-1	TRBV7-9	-	TGTGCCAGCAGCGTATACAGGGCCACGAACACTGAAGCTTTCTTT	CASSVYRATNTEAFF
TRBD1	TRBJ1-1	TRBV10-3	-	TGTGCCATCAGCCTGACAGGGACGAACACTGAAGCTTTCTTT	CAISLTGTNTEAFF
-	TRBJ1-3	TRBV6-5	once	TGTGCCAGCAGTTACGGGCAGGCTGGAAACACCATATATTTT	CASSYGQAGNTIYF
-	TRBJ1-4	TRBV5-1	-	TGCGCCAGCAGCATCGGACAGTCTAATGAAAAACTGTTTTTT	CASSIGQSNEKLFF
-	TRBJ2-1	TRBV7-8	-	TGTGCCAGCAGTCACCGTGGGACACCTACCTACAATGAGCAGTTCTTC	CASSHRGTPTYNEQFF
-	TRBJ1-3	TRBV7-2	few	TGTGCCAGCAGCTTAGGTCCCGGGGTTTTGGACACCATATATTTT	CASSLGPGVLDTIYF
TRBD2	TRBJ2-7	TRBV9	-	TGTGCCAGCAGCGCAGCGGGGGGGCCTTGGAACGAGCAGTACTTC	CASSAAGGPWNEQYF
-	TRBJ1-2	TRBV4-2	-	TGTGCCAGCAGCCCGACTCCTCCGGGTGGCTACACCTTC	CASSPTPPGGYTF
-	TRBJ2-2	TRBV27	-	TGTGCCAGCAGGGGCCCCACGAACACCGGGGAGCTGTTTTTT	CASRGPTNTGELFF
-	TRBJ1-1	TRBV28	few	TGTGCCAGCAGTCGACCCGGGACTGCCAACACTGAAGCTTTCTTT	CASSRPGTANTEAFF
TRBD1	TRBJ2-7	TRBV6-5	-	TGTGCCAGCAGTTCTCAGGGGGAAGGCTCCTACGAGCAGTACTTC	CASSSQGEGSYEQYF
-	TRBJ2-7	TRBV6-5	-	TGTGCCAGCAGTTACGGCGGGTCTACCTCCTACGAGCAGTACTTC	CASSYGGSTSYEQYF
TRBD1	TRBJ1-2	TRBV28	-	TGTGCCAGCAACCCGACAGGGCACTATGGCTACACCTTC	CASNPTGHYGYTF
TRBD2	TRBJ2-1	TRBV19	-	TGTGCCAGTAGTATCCCCAGCGGGAGTTTTGGTGAGCAGTTCTTC	CASSIPSGSFGEQFF
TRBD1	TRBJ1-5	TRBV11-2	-	TGTGCCAGCAGCGCGCGGACAGGGGATCAGCCCCAGCATTTT	CASSARTGDQPQHF
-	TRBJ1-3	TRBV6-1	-	TGTGCCAGCAGTGAAGCGGGCAGCTCTGGAAACACCATATATTTT	CASSEAGSSGNTIYF
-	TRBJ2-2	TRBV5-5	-	TGTGCCAGCAGCTTGAAAGGGGGTAACACCGGGGAGCTGTTTTTT	CASSLKGGNTGELFF
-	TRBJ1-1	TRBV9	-	TGTGCCAGCAGCGTAGCGGGGGGTTACACTGAAGCTTTCTTT	CASSVAGGYTEAFF